The T cell receptor beta chain described here comes from a study of blood T cell repertoires in COVID-19. About the study: Collection of acute and convalescent COVID-19 samples took place in the United States, Italy and Spain.

Under the authors' procedure: Researchers report that nucleated cell counts were estimated from reference gene primer amplification. The table came from immunoSEQ multiplex PCR; TCRdb's copy has only in-frame clones and leaves some out. V, J and clone size reflect that table, while D and trimming were determined from the DNA. The sample lists approximately 150,000 clones, about 89% seen once, with about two fifths in the top ten. This clone was recorded once. The CDR3 totals 16 residues. Germline V gene data show CDR1 as SGHAT and CDR2 as FQNNGV. V shed 7 bases and J 4 bases; nucleotides not matched to a gene: 9.

The chain links TRBV11-2 to TRBJ2-3; TRBD2 agrees at 12 bases. This clonotype was sampled from a man in his forties or fifties who had recovered from COVID-19. The sequenced sample consisted of peripheral blood. The DNA of the CDR3 is TGTGCCAGCACCTCTCCTAGCGGGGGGGGCGCAGATACGCAGTATTTT. It specifies CASTSPSGGGADTQYF. Supplemented by reference TRBV11-2 and TRBJ2-3, the full variable domain reads EAGVAQSPRYKIIEKRQSVAFWCNPISGHATLYWYQQILGQGPKLLIQFQNNGVVDDSQLPKDRFSAERLKGVDSTLKIQPAKLEDSAVYLCASTSPSGGGADTQYFGPGTRLTVL.